Listed below are T cell receptor beta chains from one sample, sequenced in a study of OX40 agonist ivuxolimab in advanced cancers. Sequencing used immunoSEQ multiplex PCR; TCRdb keeps in-frame clones, though not all of them. The sample has some 150,000 clones; more than 85% are singletons. Sequences were derived from CD4+ or CD8+ T cells sorted from blood, sampled in a trial of the OX40 agonist ivuxolimab. The source of these receptors is an adult with an advanced solid tumor such as melanoma, head and neck, liver or kidney cancer. Each CDR3 is given with its conserved first and last residue. D genes are given only for firm matches. Not all rows give a size; the values are once, few, many and, for expanded clones, a class.

CDR3aa	CDR3nt	j_gene	d_gene	v_gene	abundance
CASSYLLTDTQYF	TGTGCCAGCAGTTACCTCCTTACAGATACGCAGTATTTT	TRBJ2-3	.	TRBV6-5	.
CASSVPGQSNTEAFF	TGTGCCAGCAGTGTCCCGGGACAGTCGAACACTGAAGCTTTCTTT	TRBJ1-1	TRBD1	TRBV6-6	.
CASSSAGRPLHF	TGTGCCAGCAGTTCTGCGGGCCGACCCCTCCACTTT	TRBJ1-6	.	TRBV27	once
CSVEGGTGGEAEAFF	TGCAGCGTTGAAGGGGGGACAGGGGGAGAGGCTGAAGCTTTCTTT	TRBJ1-1	TRBD1	TRBV29-1	.
CASSTGGYTEAFF	TGTGCCAGCAGCACAGGGGGTTACACTGAAGCTTTCTTT	TRBJ1-1	TRBD1	TRBV7-3	.
CASSPRADFYGYTF	TGTGCCAGCAGCCCTAGGGCAGACTTCTATGGCTACACCTTC	TRBJ1-2	.	TRBV7-2	.
CASRAGTNQEKLFF	TGTGCCAGCAGGGCCGGGACAAATCAAGAAAAACTGTTTTTT	TRBJ1-4	.	TRBV28	.
CASSIRDRGNTEAFF	TGTGCCAGCAGCATCCGGGACAGGGGGAACACTGAAGCTTTCTTT	TRBJ1-1	TRBD1	TRBV5-8	.
CASSQEWGADTQYF	TGCGCCAGCAGCCAAGAGTGGGGGGCAGATACGCAGTATTTT	TRBJ2-3	.	TRBV4-3	once
CASSRSGYGYTF	TGTGCCAGCAGCCGCAGTGGCTATGGCTACACCTTC	TRBJ1-2	.	TRBV11-1	.
CASSRDHGNTEAFF	TGTGCCAGCAGCAGAGACCATGGGAACACTGAAGCTTTCTTT	TRBJ1-1	.	TRBV11-3	.
CASSARDRGTEAFF	TGTGCCAGCAGCGCCCGGGACAGGGGCACTGAAGCTTTCTTT	TRBJ1-1	TRBD1	TRBV11-2	.
CASSNRLAGGNEQFF	TGTGCCAGCAGCAATCGACTAGCGGGAGGGAATGAGCAGTTCTTC	TRBJ2-1	TRBD2	TRBV7-2	.
CASSLQGAGGYTF	TGTGCCAGCAGCTTACAGGGGGCGGGTGGCTACACCTTC	TRBJ1-2	TRBD1	TRBV7-9	.
CASSLTGGSEQYF	TGTGCCAGCAGCTTAACGGGGGGGTCCGAGCAGTACTTC	TRBJ2-7	TRBD2	TRBV11-2	.
CASKGSTEAFF	TGTGCCAGCAAAGGGAGCACTGAAGCTTTCTTT	TRBJ1-1	.	TRBV6-1	.
CASSQEGLTPGNTIYF	TGCGCCAGCAGCCAAGAAGGGCTAACACCTGGAAACACCATATATTTT	TRBJ1-3	.	TRBV4-3	.
CASSLNEYSNQPQHF	TGTGCCAGCAGCTTGAACGAATATAGCAATCAGCCCCAGCATTTT	TRBJ1-5	.	TRBV7-2	.
CASSFGNSYEQYF	TGTGCCAGTAGTTTCGGCAACTCCTACGAGCAGTACTTC	TRBJ2-7	.	TRBV19	few
CASSKTGSSYNEQFF	TGTGCCAGCAGTAAGACTGGTAGCTCCTACAATGAGCAGTTCTTC	TRBJ2-1	.	TRBV6-1	.
CASSVTYSGNTIYF	TGTGCCAGCAGCGTCACATACTCTGGAAACACCATATATTTT	TRBJ1-3	.	TRBV9	.
CASSDPGGGAEAFF	TGTGCCAGCAGTGACCCCGGCGGGGGGGCTGAAGCTTTCTTT	TRBJ1-1	.	TRBV6-1	.
CASRNSGGGSPQHF	TGTGCCAGTAGAAATTCAGGGGGCGGATCGCCCCAGCATTTT	TRBJ1-5	TRBD1	TRBV19	.
CASSQEAGTGVGYTF	TGCGCCAGCAGCCAAGAGGCCGGGACAGGGGTGGGCTACACCTTC	TRBJ1-2	TRBD1	TRBV4-3	.
CSAIHRETQYF	TGCAGTGCTATACACCGGGAGACCCAGTACTTC	TRBJ2-5	.	TRBV20-1	.
CAISEHTGQGVNNEQFF	TGTGCCATCAGTGAACACACGGGACAGGGGGTCAACAATGAGCAGTTCTTC	TRBJ2-1	TRBD1	TRBV10-3	.
CASGGGFTEAFF	TGTGCCAGCGGGGGAGGGTTCACTGAAGCTTTCTTT	TRBJ1-1	.	TRBV27	.
CASSEERVQGNEQFF	TGTGCCAGCAGTGAAGAGCGGGTTCAGGGGAATGAGCAGTTCTTC	TRBJ2-1	.	TRBV2	.
CASSPGGNTEAFF	TGTGCCAGCTCACCGGGAGGGAACACTGAAGCTTTCTTT	TRBJ1-1	.	TRBV18	.
CASSVDRYNEQFF	TGTGCCAGCAGCGTAGACAGATACAATGAGCAGTTCTTC	TRBJ2-1	.	TRBV9	.
CASSFGPQETQYF	TGTGCCAGTAGTTTCGGGCCTCAAGAGACCCAGTACTTC	TRBJ2-5	.	TRBV19	.
CASSYETVYNRPQHF	TGTGCCAGCAGTTACGAAACCGTTTACAATCGGCCCCAGCATTTT	TRBJ1-5	.	TRBV6-5	.
CASSADRGIYEQYF	TGTGCCAGCAGTGCGGACAGGGGGATCTACGAGCAGTACTTC	TRBJ2-7	TRBD1	TRBV25-1	.
CASSLPEPYEQYF	TGTGCCAGCAGTTTACCAGAACCCTACGAGCAGTACTTC	TRBJ2-7	.	TRBV28	.
CASSLGAASVYEQYF	TGTGCCAGCAGCTTGGGTGCGGCTAGCGTCTACGAGCAGTACTTC	TRBJ2-7	.	TRBV5-8	once
CARTLSDRGGSWAKNIQYF	TGTGCCAGAACCCTGTCCGACAGGGGTGGGTCGTGGGCCAAAAACATTCAGTACTTC	TRBJ2-4	TRBD1	TRBV5-3	.
CASRPQGGYGYTF	TGTGCCAGCAGGCCCCAGGGGGGCTATGGCTACACCTTC	TRBJ1-2	TRBD1	TRBV6-5	.
CSVPGQGAGEQYF	TGCAGCGTTCCGGGACAGGGGGCTGGCGAGCAGTACTTC	TRBJ2-7	TRBD1	TRBV29-1	.
CASSPGDRRLEKLFF	TGTGCCAGCAGTCCGGGGGACAGACGACTTGAAAAACTGTTTTTT	TRBJ1-4	TRBD1	TRBV28	.
CASSYNRFYQETQYF	TGTGCCAGCAGTTACAACAGGTTTTACCAAGAGACCCAGTACTTC	TRBJ2-5	.	TRBV6-5	.
CASSLTRGTDTQYF	TGTGCCAGCAGTTTAACTAGGGGTACAGATACGCAGTATTTT	TRBJ2-3	.	TRBV28	.
CASSLRAGGTGELFF	TGTGCCAGCAGCTTAAGGGCAGGGGGCACCGGGGAGCTGTTTTTT	TRBJ2-2	TRBD1	TRBV7-9	.
CASTPPGTHSLNTEAFF	TGTGCCAGCACTCCTCCCGGGACCCATTCTTTAAACACTGAAGCTTTCTTT	TRBJ1-1	.	TRBV28	.
CASSPGGASKKLFF	TGTGCCAGTAGTCCCGGGGGGGCGTCGAAAAAACTGTTTTTT	TRBJ1-4	.	TRBV19	.
CASSLGVLGTEAFF	TGTGCCAGCAGTTTAGGGGTCTTGGGGACTGAAGCTTTCTTT	TRBJ1-1	.	TRBV28	.
CASSQGTTWDNSPLHF	TGTGCCAGCTCACAAGGGACCACCTGGGATAATTCACCCCTCCACTTT	TRBJ1-6	.	TRBV18	.
CSVEGQGGTEAFF	TGCAGCGTTGAAGGACAGGGGGGGACTGAAGCTTTCTTT	TRBJ1-1	TRBD1	TRBV29-1	.
CASTRPYGLYEQYF	TGTGCCAGCACCCGACCATACGGGCTCTACGAGCAGTACTTC	TRBJ2-7	.	TRBV6-5	once